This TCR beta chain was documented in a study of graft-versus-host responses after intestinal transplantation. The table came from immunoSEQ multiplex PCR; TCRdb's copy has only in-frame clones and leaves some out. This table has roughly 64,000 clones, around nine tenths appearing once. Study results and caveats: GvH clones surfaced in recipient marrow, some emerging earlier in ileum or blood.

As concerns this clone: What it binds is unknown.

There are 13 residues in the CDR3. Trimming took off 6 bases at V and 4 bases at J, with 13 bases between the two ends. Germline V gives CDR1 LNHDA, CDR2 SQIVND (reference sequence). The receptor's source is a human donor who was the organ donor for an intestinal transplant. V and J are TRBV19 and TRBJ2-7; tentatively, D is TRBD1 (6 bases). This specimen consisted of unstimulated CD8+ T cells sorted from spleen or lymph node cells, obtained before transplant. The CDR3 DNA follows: TGTGCCAGTAGCCCCGCGCAGGGGTACGAGCAGTACTTC. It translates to CASSPAQGYEQYF.